This TCR beta chain was retrieved from a study of CD8 T cells in Susac syndrome. RNA, at about 0.45 to 1 ug, was reverse transcribed with random hexamers. TCRdb fed the immunoSEQ multiplex PCR reads into MiXCR, producing one record per CDR3 protein. The table records approximately 300,000 distinct CDR3 sequences, 65% to 90% of them present only once. V dropped 1 base and J dropped 6; count of bases not matched to a gene: 12. Germline assignment: CDR1 GTSNPN and CDR2 SVGIG (reference sequence). CDR3 length: 15 amino acids. The genes are TRBV30 and TRBJ2-7, with 7 bases fitting TRBD1. Material for sequencing was CD8+ T cells from PBMCs. The clonotype comes from a human donor with multiple sclerosis. The CDR3 is CAWSDRQGFPPEQYF. CDR3 coding DNA: TGTGCCTGGAGTGATCGACAGGGTTTCCCCCCCGAGCAGTACTTC.